Each of the 21 T cell receptor beta chains below was sequenced from the same sample in a study of cytomegalovirus exposure and HLA in healthy donors. PCR amplification relied on 60 Vbeta primers (plus 13 Jbeta primers). Measured with immunoSEQ multiplex PCR; TCRdb has only the in-frame clones, and not every one. The table shows 200,000 to 250,000 clones, with around 83% occurring only once. The sequencing sample was made of PBMCs. The receptors stem from a girl aged 2 to 10 in good health and CMV-seronegative.

This chain connects TRBV2 to TRBJ2-7; tentatively, D is TRBD2 (6 bases). V shed 7 bases and J shed 2 bases, with 15 bases lying between them. The CDR3 loop spans 14 amino acids. Looked up from germline, CDR1 is SNHLY and CDR2 is FYNNEI. CDR3 in DNA: TGTGCCAGCATGCGGGGCGGGAACCCCTACGAGCAGTACTTC. This sequence encodes CASMRGGNPYEQYF.

The chain uses TRBV20-1 and TRBJ2-7, with TRBD1 as a possible D gene (6 bases). CDR3 length: 11 amino acids. CDR1 and CDR2 from the germline V gene are DFQATT and SNEGSKA (reference sequence). Between the trimmed V and J ends, which lost 5 bases and 3 bases, there was a span of 8 bases. In DNA, the CDR3 is TGCAGTGCTGGGGACAACTACGAGCAGTACTTC. This gives the protein CSAGDNYEQYF.

This chain connects TRBV5-4 to TRBJ2-5, with TRBD2 matching 7 bases. Germline V gives CDR1 SGHNT, CDR2 YYREEE (reference sequence). CDR3 length: 14 amino acids. V lost 4 bases to trimming and J lost 1 base; unmatched junction nucleotides: 4. As DNA, the CDR3 is TGTGCCAGCAGCCCGACTAGCCCCCAAGAGACCCAGTACTTC. Translated, it gives CASSPTSPQETQYF.

J is TRBJ2-7 and V is TRBV4-2; possibly TRBD2 for D (5 bases). This CDR3 contains 14 residues. Germline V gene lookup returns CDR1 LGHNA and CDR2 YNFKEQ. Trimming cost V 0 bases and J 2 bases, with 8 bases left between them. CDR3 sequence reads: CASSQELVPYEQYF. The CDR3 region has the DNA TGTGCCAGCAGCCAAGAACTAGTCCCCTACGAGCAGTACTTC.

The V and J genes are TRBV5-1 and TRBJ2-5; 13 nucleotides match TRBD2. CDR1 SGHRS and CDR2 YFSETQ come from the germline V gene. This CDR3 region has 18 residues. Trimming removed 0 bases from V and 4 bases from J; junction bases left unmatched: 9. CDR3: CASSLDATSGRRAETQYF. The CDR3 DNA follows: TGCGCCAGCAGCTTGGATGCGACTAGCGGGAGGAGGGCAGAGACCCAGTACTTC. The full variable domain, rest sourced from reference TRBV5-1 and TRBJ2-5, is KAGVTQTPRYLIKTRGQQVTLSCSPISGHRSVSWYQQTPGQGLQFLFEYFSETQRNKGNFPGRFSGRQFSNSRSEMNVSTLELGDSALYLCASSLDATSGRRAETQYFGPGTRLLVL.

This chain uses TRBV5-1 with TRBJ2-3; 10 nucleotides line up with TRBD2. With V trimmed by 1 base and J by 3 bases, 5 bases remained unmatched. Germline lookup yields CDR1 SGHRS and CDR2 YFSETQ. This CDR3 is 16 amino acids long. CDR3 sequence (DNA): TGCGCCAGCAGCTTGTTTTCTAGCGGGAGTACAGATACGCAGTATTTT. As protein: CASSLFSSGSTDTQYF.

The J gene is TRBJ2-5, the V gene TRBV18; D is uncertain. The V gene lost 3 bases and the J gene lost 1 base, with 3 bases spanning the gap. CDR1 KGHSH and CDR2 LQKENI come from the germline V gene. The CDR3 is 12 amino acids. CDR3 in DNA: TGTGCCAGCTCACCCCGCCAAGAGACCCAGTACTTC. This codes for CASSPRQETQYF.

The chain links TRBV5-1 to TRBJ2-3; no clear D. V gave up 0 bases and J gave up 1 base, with 3 bases separating them. The CDR3 sequence is 13 residues long. Germline CDR1 reads SGHRS; CDR2 reads YFSETQ. The CDR3 DNA sequence: TGCGCCAGCAGCTTGGCCGGCACAGATACGCAGTATTTT. Translation: CASSLAGTDTQYF. The full variable domain, with the rest looked up from reference TRBV5-1 and TRBJ2-3, is KAGVTQTPRYLIKTRGQQVTLSCSPISGHRSVSWYQQTPGQGLQFLFEYFSETQRNKGNFPGRFSGRQFSNSRSEMNVSTLELGDSALYLCASSLAGTDTQYFGPGTRLTVL.

This chain joins TRBV11-3 and TRBJ1-2; D possibly corresponds to TRBD1 (5 bases). Germline V gene data show CDR1 as SGHNT and CDR2 as YENEEA. The CDR3 contains 17 residues. Trimming took off 5 bases at V and 2 bases at J, with 21 bases between the two ends. The CDR3 loop reads CASSPNNPVGANYGYTF. CDR3 nucleotides: TGTGCCAGCAGCCCCAATAATCCGGTTGGGGCAAACTATGGCTACACCTTC.

V usage is TRBV14 and J usage is TRBJ1-1; D might be TRBD1 (5 bases). Germline V gene sequence: CDR1 SGHDN, CDR2 FVKESK. V dropped 3 bases and J dropped 4 bases, with 18 bases sitting between them. The CDR3 totals 16 residues. CDR3 amino acids: CASSHADTGGSTEAFF. The CDR3 nucleotides are TGTGCCAGCAGCCACGCCGACACGGGGGGGAGCACTGAAGCTTTCTTT.

The V and J genes are TRBV27 and TRBJ1-6, with TRBD1 as a possible D gene (5 bases). The CDR3 covers 15 residues. Germline V gene lookup returns CDR1 MNHEY and CDR2 SMNVEV (reference sequence). V was clipped by 2 bases and J by 8 bases, with 13 bases between them. CDR3 loop: CASSLGGTEYSPLHF. The CDR3 DNA sequence: TGTGCCAGCAGTTTAGGAGGGACGGAATATTCACCCCTCCACTTT.

The genes are TRBV30 and TRBJ1-2; D might be TRBD1 (5 bases). Germline CDR1 GTSNPN, CDR2 SVGIG (reference sequence). CDR3 length: 11 residues. Trimming removed 3 bases at V and 4 bases at J, with 6 bases between. This CDR3 is CAWSDSYGYTF. The CDR3 nucleotides are TGTGCCTGGAGCGACAGCTATGGCTACACCTTC.

This clone is a singleton in its sample. The chain has TRBV7-9 and TRBJ2-1; TRBD2 aligns across 7 bases. The junction had 5 bases not matched to a gene; V was cut back by 4 bases and J by 5 bases. The CDR3 sequence is 14 residues long. Germline values: CDR1 SEHNR, CDR2 FQNEAQ (reference sequence). CDR3 in DNA: TGTGCCAGCAGCTCAACCGGGACTAACAATGAGCAGTTCTTC. It translates to CASSSTGTNNEQFF.

V and J are TRBV7-9 and TRBJ2-1; 10 bases are shared with TRBD2. CDR3 length: 15 amino acids. CDR1 is SEHNR and CDR2 is FQNEAQ in the germline V gene (reference sequence). J lost 5 bases, V lost 3 bases, and 4 bases had no gene match. This chain's CDR3 is CASSFVAGGHNEQFF. CDR3 DNA sequence: TGTGCCAGCAGCTTTGTAGCGGGGGGCCACAATGAGCAGTTCTTC. The variable domain in full, completed from reference TRBV7-9 and TRBJ2-1, reads DTGVSQNPRHKITKRGQNVTFRCDPISEHNRLYWYRQTLGQGPEFLTYFQNEAQLEKSRLLSDRFSAERPKGSFSTLEIQRTEQGDSAMYLCASSFVAGGHNEQFFGPGTRLTVL.

This clone was observed a handful of times. The chain joins TRBV5-1 to TRBJ2-3; 13 bases line up with TRBD2. The CDR3 totals 20 residues. Per the germline V gene, CDR1 is SGHRS and CDR2 is YFSETQ. Trimming removed 1 base from V and 2 bases from J; junction bases left unmatched: 13. The CDR3 bases are TGCGCCAGCAGCTTGACACCGGGACTAGCGGGGCTAGGGGTCACAGATACGCAGTATTTT. The encoded protein is CASSLTPGLAGLGVTDTQYF.

In DNA, the CDR3 is TGTGCCTGGAGTCTTCACCCAATTGTGGAGGGCACTGAAGCTTTCTTT. This translates into CAWSLHPIVEGTEAFF. The rearrangement links TRBV30 to TRBJ1-1, with D unresolved. Germline V gene lookup returns CDR1 GTSNPN and CDR2 SVGIG (reference sequence). CDR3 length: 16 amino acids. With 2 bases removed from V and 4 bases from J, the gap between germline ends came to 20 bases.

The chain joins TRBV30 to TRBJ2-5; the match to TRBD2 covers 10 bases. This CDR3 spans 13 amino acids. Germline V gene sequence: CDR1 GTSNPN, CDR2 SVGIG (reference sequence). Here the CDR3 reads CVYSGGLQETQYF. The CDR3 coding sequence is TGTGTCTATAGCGGGGGGCTCCAAGAGACCCAGTACTTC. Complete variable domain (other parts from reference TRBV30 and TRBJ2-5): SQTIHQWPATLVQPVGSPLSLECTVEGTSNPNLYWYRQAAGRGLQLLFYSVGIGQISSEVPQNLSASRPQDRQFILSSKKLLLSDSGFYLCVYSGGLQETQYFGPGTRLLVL.

The chain combines TRBV15 with TRBJ2-4; 8 positions match TRBD2. This CDR3 contains 17 residues. V trimming: 0 bases; J trimming: 6 bases; junction bases outside the gene matches: 10. CDR1 is LNHNV, CDR2 YYDKDF, per germline (reference sequence). The CDR3 region has the DNA TGTGCCACCAGCAGAGATTCATCGAGCGGGACTAGAAACATTCAGTACTTC. Protein product: CATSRDSSSGTRNIQYF.

V and J are TRBV7-8 and TRBJ2-3; the match to TRBD2 covers 10 bases. The V gene end was trimmed by 8 bases and the J gene end by 9 bases; junction bases not matched to a gene: 14. The CDR3 extends over 15 amino acids. Germline V lookup: CDR1 SGHVS, CDR2 FQNEAQ. In nucleotides, the CDR3 is TGTGCCAGCGAGTGGAGCGGGAGGGCCAGGGGGACGCAGTATTTT. Protein sequence: CASEWSGRARGTQYF.

This clone was detected only a few times. The same CDR3 also results from other DNA sequences found in this sample. This chain connects TRBV18 to TRBJ2-5, with no clear D. The V and J ends lost 1 base and 2 bases respectively, with 5 bases between them. The CDR3 is 13 residues long. Germline lookup yields CDR1 KGHSH and CDR2 LQKENI. DNA for the CDR3: TGTGCCAGCTCACCACGAGGTCAAGAGACCCAGTACTTC. Translating it yields CASSPRGQETQYF.

The rearrangement links TRBV19 to TRBJ1-5, with 7 bases that match TRBD1. CDR3 length: 14 amino acids. Germline V lookup: CDR1 LNHDA, CDR2 SQIVND (reference sequence). Trimming cost V 4 bases and J 0 bases; bases outside gene matches: 0. CDR3 amino acids: CASSRQGSNQPQHF. In DNA, the CDR3 is TGTGCCAGTAGTAGACAGGGTAGCAATCAGCCCCAGCATTTT.